These 21 T cell receptor beta chains came from one sample sequenced in a study of OX40 agonist ivuxolimab in advanced cancers. TCRdb's table, derived via immunoSEQ multiplex PCR, lists solely in-frame clones and lacks some. Of tens of thousands of clones in the sample, about 90% were seen once. The specimen was CD4+ or CD8+ T cells sorted from blood, collected in a trial of the OX40 agonist ivuxolimab. The origin of the receptors is an adult with an advanced solid tumor such as melanoma, head and neck, liver or kidney cancer.

This clone occurred once. This chain links TRBV30 with TRBJ2-2; 7 nucleotides line up with TRBD2. Per germline, CDR1 GTSNPN and CDR2 SVGIG (reference sequence). The CDR3 runs to 16 residues. Trimming cost V 4 bases and J 0 bases; bases outside gene matches: 8. The DNA of the CDR3 is TGTGCCTGGATTGCGGGGGAAGCACCGAACACCGGGGAGCTGTTTTTT. Its translation: CAWIAGEAPNTGELFF.

V usage is TRBV7-2 and J usage is TRBJ2-5; perhaps TRBD2 as D (5 bases). V was pared by 5 bases and J by 2 bases, with 9 bases between. Germline V gene lookup returns CDR1 SGHTA and CDR2 FQGNSA. The CDR3 runs 13 residues. CDR3 in DNA: TGTGCCAGCAGCCCTAGGGAGCAAGAGACCCAGTACTTC. It is translated as CASSPREQETQYF.

The gene calls are TRBV30 and TRBJ1-1; the match to TRBD1 covers 9 bases. With 4 bases clipped from V and 4 bases from J, the junction kept 4 bases outside the gene matches. CDR1 GTSNPN and CDR2 SVGIG come from the germline V gene (reference sequence). The CDR3 consists of 13 residues. The DNA for the CDR3 is TGTGCCTGGAACCCGACAGGGGGCACTGAAGCTTTCTTT. Translated, it gives CAWNPTGGTEAFF.

The rearrangement joins TRBV29-1 to TRBJ2-7, with D uncertain. V lost 6 bases and J lost 0, with 9 bases in between. The CDR3 is 12 amino acids. Germline loops: CDR1 SQVTM, CDR2 ANQGSEA. The CDR3 loop is CSVTQSSYEQYF. CDR3 DNA: TGCAGCGTAACACAGAGCTCCTACGAGCAGTACTTC.

The rearrangement joins TRBV6-4 to TRBJ1-1; the D gene is possibly TRBD1 (6 bases). CDR3 length: 14 residues. Trimming took off 0 bases at V and 6 bases at J, with 11 bases between the two ends. Germline V gene data show CDR1 as MRHNA and CDR2 as SNTAGT. This CDR3 reads CASSDSSGAAEAFF. Here the CDR3 DNA reads TGTGCCAGCAGTGACTCGTCGGGGGCAGCTGAAGCTTTCTTT.

The V call is TRBV19, the J call TRBJ1-1; 9 bases are shared with TRBD1. The germline CDR1 and CDR2 sequences are LNHDA and SQIVND (reference sequence). The CDR3 runs to 14 residues. Trimming cost V 9 bases and J 6 bases; bases outside gene matches: 11. This chain's CDR3 is CASSSGTGFPEAFF. CDR3 sequence (DNA): TGTGCCAGCAGCTCCGGGACAGGGTTCCCTGAAGCTTTCTTT.

V usage is TRBV7-9 and J usage is TRBJ1-1; 7 bases are a match to TRBD1. The CDR3 has 13 amino acids. In germline, CDR1 is SEHNR, CDR2 FQNEAQ (reference sequence). J gave up 6 bases and V 1 base, and 2 bases lay outside the gene matches. The CDR3 DNA reads TGTGCCAGCAGCTTAGAGGGGGCCGCTGAAGCTTTCTTT. Protein product: CASSLEGAAEAFF.

The chain uses TRBV7-2 and TRBJ1-4, with D possibly matching TRBD1 (5 bases). The CDR3 consists of 17 residues. Trimming left V 1 base short and J 6 bases short, with 18 bases between. Looked up from germline, CDR1 is SGHTA and CDR2 is FQGNSA. The CDR3 here is CASSLGAGAGWDEKLFF. The DNA for the CDR3 is TGTGCCAGCAGCTTAGGGGCCGGGGCGGGCTGGGATGAAAAACTGTTTTTT.

The V and J genes are TRBV4-1 and TRBJ1-2; D not certain. There are 13 residues in the CDR3. V was cut by 0 bases and J by 6 bases, with 8 bases left in between. Germline V gene lookup returns CDR1 MGHRA and CDR2 YSYEKL. The CDR3 DNA reads TGCGCCAGCAGCCAAGATTTACGGGATGGCTACACCTTC. Its translation is CASSQDLRDGYTF.

The chain carries TRBV30 and TRBJ1-2; TRBD1 agrees at 10 bases. Trimming took 5 bases from V and 2 from J; bases not matched to a gene: 17. The CDR3 loop spans 18 amino acids. Germline V gene data show CDR1 as GTSNPN and CDR2 as SVGIG (reference sequence). Here the CDR3 DNA reads TGTGCCTGGGCCGGGTTCGGGACAGGGGAGATTAGGAACTATGGCTACACCTTC. The encoded protein is CAWAGFGTGEIRNYGYTF.

The chain employs TRBV10-2 and TRBJ2-5; a possible D gene is TRBD2 (5 bases). Looked up from germline, CDR1 is WSHSY and CDR2 is SAAADI. The CDR3 totals 13 residues. V lost 6 bases and J 2 bases, leaving 10 bases between the germline ends. CDR3 sequence reads: CASSPGLQETQYF. CDR3 coding DNA: TGCGCCAGCAGCCCAGGACTGCAAGAGACCCAGTACTTC.

The J gene is TRBJ2-5, the V gene TRBV21-1. TRBV21-1 is assigned pseudogene status. The CDR3 loop spans 16 amino acids. CDR3 amino acids: CASSKACSSEQATQYF. CDR3 coding DNA: TGTGCCAGCAGCAAAGCGTGCAGCTCTGAACAAGCGACCCAGTACTTC.

The chain carries TRBV7-9 and TRBJ1-2, with D unresolved. Trimming took off 1 base at V and 6 bases at J, with 3 bases between the two ends. CDR1 and CDR2 from the germline V gene are SEHNR and FQNEAQ (reference sequence). The CDR3 contains 11 residues. DNA of the CDR3: TGTGCCAGCAGCTTAGGGGATGGCTACACCTTC. Its translation is CASSLGDGYTF.

The gene calls are TRBV5-1 and TRBJ2-3; no firm D call. Germline CDR1 is SGHRS and CDR2 is YFSETQ. Between the trimmed V and J ends, which lost 0 bases and 5 bases, there was a span of 7 bases. The CDR3 is 13 amino acids. CDR3 residues: CASSLGGKDTQYF. CDR3 bases: TGCGCCAGCAGCTTGGGCGGCAAAGATACGCAGTATTTT.

CDR3 amino acids: CASSQGGYEQYF. CDR3 in DNA: TGCGCCAGCAGCCAAGGGGGCTACGAGCAGTACTTC. The rearrangement joins TRBV4-1 to TRBJ2-7; D gene ambiguous. V lost 1 base and J 3 bases, leaving 4 bases between the germline ends. The V gene's germline CDR1 is MGHRA and CDR2 YSYEKL. CDR3 length: 12 residues.

This chain connects TRBV5-6 to TRBJ1-2; D ambiguous. Germline values: CDR1 SGHDT, CDR2 YYEEEE. The germline V and J ends were trimmed by 6 bases and 2 bases, with 8 bases remaining between them. The CDR3 extends over 12 amino acids. The CDR3 sequence: CASTSDNYGYTF. In nucleotides, the CDR3 is TGTGCCAGCACCTCAGACAACTATGGCTACACCTTC.

The rearrangement uses TRBV11-2 and TRBJ1-6; 8 nucleotides align to TRBD1. The V gene end was trimmed by 5 bases and the J gene end by 7 bases; junction bases not matched to a gene: 10. This CDR3 spans 16 amino acids. Germline V CDR1 and CDR2: SGHAT, FQNNGV. This CDR3 reads CASSTGQGYLNSPLHF. CDR3 bases: TGTGCCAGCAGCACAGGACAGGGATACTTGAATTCACCCCTCCACTTT.

About this clone itself: Compared with germline, one end of the junction differs, possibly owing to a read error. V is TRBV11-2 and J is TRBJ1-1, with 10 bases aligning to TRBD1. CDR1 is SGHAT, CDR2 FQNNGV, per germline. This CDR3 is 14 amino acids long. The CDR3 loop is CASNLQGTGDGPFF. Here the CDR3 DNA reads TGTGCCAGCAACTTACAGGGGACAGGGGACGGCCCTTTCTTT.

The chain has TRBV4-1 and TRBJ1-6; D is unclear. Germline CDR1 and CDR2: MGHRA and YSYEKL. This CDR3 is 13 amino acids long. V lost 0 bases and J lost 13, with 10 bases in between. This CDR3 reads CASSQDLMAPLHF. The CDR3 DNA reads TGCGCCAGCAGCCAAGATTTGATGGCGCCCCTCCACTTT.

The J gene is TRBJ1-2, the V gene TRBV7-9; D not resolved. Germline CDR1 reads SEHNR; CDR2 reads FQNEAQ (reference sequence). V shed 1 base and J shed 6 bases, with 3 bases lying between them. The CDR3 runs 11 residues. In DNA, the CDR3 is TGTGCCAGCAGCTTAGGACATGGCTACACCTTC. Amino acid sequence: CASSLGHGYTF.

The V and J genes are TRBV5-1 and TRBJ1-1; 9 bases are shared with TRBD1. Germline CDR1 reads SGHRS; CDR2 reads YFSETQ. The CDR3 runs to 15 residues. The trim removed 3 bases at V and 3 bases at J, leaving 6 bases unmatched. The CDR3 coding sequence is TGCGCCAGCAGCTCCTTACAGGGGGCGGACACTGAAGCTTTCTTT. It specifies CASSSLQGADTEAFF.